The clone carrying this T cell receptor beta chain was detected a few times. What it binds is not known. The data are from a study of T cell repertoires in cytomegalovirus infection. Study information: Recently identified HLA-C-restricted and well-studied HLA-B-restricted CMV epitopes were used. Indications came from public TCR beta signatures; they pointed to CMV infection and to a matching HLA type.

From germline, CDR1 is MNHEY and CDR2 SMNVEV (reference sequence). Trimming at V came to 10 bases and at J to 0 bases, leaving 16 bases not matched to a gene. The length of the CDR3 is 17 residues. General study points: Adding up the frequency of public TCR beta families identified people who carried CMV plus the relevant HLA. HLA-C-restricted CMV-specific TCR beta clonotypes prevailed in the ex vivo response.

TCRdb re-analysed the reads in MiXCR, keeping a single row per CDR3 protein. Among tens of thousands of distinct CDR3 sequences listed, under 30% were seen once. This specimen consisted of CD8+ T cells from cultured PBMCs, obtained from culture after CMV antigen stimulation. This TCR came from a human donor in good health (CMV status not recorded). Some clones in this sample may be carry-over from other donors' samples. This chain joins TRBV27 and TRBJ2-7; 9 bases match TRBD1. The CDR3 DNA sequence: TGTGCCACGTGGGGTCCTAACAGGGGGCGGAACTCCTACGAGCAGTACTTC. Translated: CATWGPNRGRNSYEQYF.